This passage covers 30 T cell receptor beta chains from one sample sequenced in a study of response to subunit inactivated influenza vaccine. A single record per CDR3 protein comes from TCRdb applying MiXCR to the RT-PCR reads. The sample includes about 540,000 distinct CDR3 sequences, approximately 24% of them seen just once. This sample also appeared in a second study, on T cells expressing NK-cell markers. As that study records: In generating TCR beta cDNA, 5'RACE template switching with UMIs was used.

Sequencing used CD4+ T cells sorted from PBMCs, obtained roughly 12 days after vaccination. All receptors come from a man aged 45 to 65 who received an inactivated influenza vaccine.

The rearrangement uses TRBV7-2 and TRBJ1-2; D not resolved. Germline CDR1 reads SGHTA; CDR2 reads FQGNSA. Trimming removed 1 base from V and 6 bases from J, with 12 bases in between. There are 14 residues in the CDR3. The CDR3 spells CASSLGGPGNGYTF. In DNA form, the CDR3 reads TGTGCCAGCAGCTTAGGAGGGCCAGGAAATGGCTACACCTTC.

This clonotype was seen ten or more times. This chain joins TRBV12-3 or TRBV12-4 and TRBJ2-3; 9 nucleotides agree with TRBD2. The CDR3 has 15 amino acids. After removal of 4 bases from V and 1 base from J, the junction contained 3 bases not matched to a gene. The CDR3 nucleotides read TGTGCCAGCAGTTCCAGGACTAGCGGCACAGATACGCAGTATTTT. Amino acid sequence: CASSSRTSGTDTQYF.

The chain recombines TRBV6-5 with TRBJ2-7; D gene ambiguous. This CDR3 region has 12 residues. The V end lost 7 bases, the J end lost 2 bases, and 9 bases lay between the germline ends. In germline, CDR1 is MNHEY, CDR2 SVGAGI. The CDR3 spells CASNQVTYEQYF. CDR3 nucleotide sequence: TGTGCCAGCAACCAGGTAACCTACGAGCAGTACTTC.

The V call is TRBV20-1, the J call TRBJ2-7; D is perhaps TRBD2 (6 bases). The CDR3 covers 14 residues. V lost 3 bases and J lost 5, with 17 bases in between. CDR1 is DFQATT, CDR2 SNEGSKA, per germline (reference sequence). CDR3 in amino acids: CSASLAGRGNEQYF. In nucleotides, the CDR3 is TGCAGTGCTAGTTTGGCGGGCCGGGGGAACGAGCAGTACTTC.

This chain uses TRBV12-3 or TRBV12-4 with TRBJ2-3; tentative D call: TRBD2 (6 bases). The length of the CDR3 is 13 residues. V lost 6 bases and J lost 3, with 10 bases in between. In DNA form, the CDR3 reads TGTGCCAGCAGGGGACTGGCGACAGATACGCAGTATTTT. Translation gives CASRGLATDTQYF.

The chain has TRBV7-2 and TRBJ1-1, with 10 nucleotides matching TRBD1. Per the germline V gene, CDR1 is SGHTA and CDR2 is FQGNSA. The CDR3 length is 14 residues. Unmatched junction bases numbered 3, after V lost 2 bases and J lost 6 bases. The CDR3 coding sequence is TGTGCCAGCAGCTTATTGACAGGGGGCCCTGAAGCTTTCTTT. Protein sequence: CASSLLTGGPEAFF.

This clonotype was seen ten or more times. The chain employs TRBV27 and TRBJ2-2; TRBD2 aligns across 13 bases. CDR1 MNHEY and CDR2 SMNVEV come from the germline V gene (reference sequence). CDR3 size: 16 residues. The junction had 8 bases not matched to a gene; V was cut back by 6 bases and J by 7 bases. Here the CDR3 reads CASRPTSGRAFGELFF. The CDR3 DNA follows: TGTGCCAGCAGACCCACTAGCGGGAGGGCCTTCGGGGAGCTGTTTTTT.

This clonotype was found many times. The chain uses TRBV6-2 or TRBV6-3 and TRBJ1-5; D is ambiguous. CDR1 is MNHEY and CDR2 is SVGEGT in the germline V gene. V dropped 5 bases and J dropped 4 bases, with 9 bases sitting between them. This CDR3 is built from 13 residues. In nucleotides, the CDR3 is TGTGCCAGCAGTCAAAGTCGGAATCAGCCCCAGCATTTT. Amino acids: CASSQSRNQPQHF.

The gene calls are TRBV10-2 and TRBJ2-1; D may be TRBD2 (5 bases). Germline V lookup: CDR1 WSHSY, CDR2 SAAADI. The V and J ends lost 6 bases and 0 bases respectively, with 12 bases between them. The CDR3 length is 15 residues. The chain's CDR3 is CASREVLISYNEQFF. In nucleotides, the CDR3 is TGCGCCAGCAGGGAGGTGCTGATCTCCTACAATGAGCAGTTCTTC.

A few counts support this clonotype. This sequence joins TRBV15 and TRBJ2-7; D uncertain. The CDR3 extends over 12 amino acids. The V end lost 5 bases, the J end lost 7 bases, and 12 bases lay between the germline ends. Per germline, CDR1 LNHNV and CDR2 YYDKDF (reference sequence). CDR3 protein: CATSGHAEEQYF. For the CDR3, the DNA is TGTGCCACCAGCGGGCACGCCGAAGAGCAGTACTTC.

The chain has TRBV20-1 and TRBJ1-1, with 8 bases identical to TRBD1. The CDR3 has 14 residues. Germline V lookup: CDR1 DFQATT, CDR2 SNEGSKA (reference sequence). V gave up 5 bases and J gave up 1 base; unmatched junction bases: 6. The DNA for the CDR3 is TGCAGTGCTGGAACGACAGGGGCGAACACTGAAGCTTTCTTT. Translated, it gives CSAGTTGANTEAFF.

This clonotype was counted a few times. V usage is TRBV3-1 and J usage is TRBJ2-7, with D tentatively TRBD2 (5 bases). V was shortened by 4 bases and J by 7 bases, with 14 bases between the two germline ends. The CDR3 is made up of 13 amino acids. The germline V gene has CDR1 LGHDT and CDR2 YNNKEL (reference sequence). CDR3 in DNA: TGTGCCAGCAGCCTGATACCCGGCGGGGAGCAGTACTTC. Amino acids: CASSLIPGGEQYF.

The chain is built from TRBV28 and TRBJ1-2; unclear D gene. Germline V gene data show CDR1 as MDHEN and CDR2 as SYDVKM. The CDR3 totals 12 residues. V was trimmed by 4 bases and J by 6 bases, leaving 9 bases between them. CDR3 in DNA: TGTGCCAGCAGTTCTCCCGGGGATGGCTACACCTTC. This sequence encodes CASSSPGDGYTF.

The gene calls are TRBV19 and TRBJ2-2; D perhaps matches TRBD1 (6 bases). The CDR3 length is 15 residues. V was cut by 6 bases and J by 2 bases, with 13 bases left in between. Germline V CDR1 and CDR2: LNHDA, SQIVND (reference sequence). The CDR3 here is CASREAGANTGELFF. CDR3 sequence (DNA): TGTGCCAGTAGAGAAGCAGGGGCCAACACCGGGGAGCTGTTTTTT.

The chain is built from TRBV15 and TRBJ2-3; D unresolved. CDR1 is LNHNV and CDR2 is YYDKDF in the germline V gene (reference sequence). V was clipped by 0 bases and J by 2 bases, with 3 bases between them. The length of the CDR3 is 13 residues. The CDR3 DNA is TGTGCCACCAGCAGAGACGTCACAGATACGCAGTATTTT. This sequence encodes CATSRDVTDTQYF.

The chain recombines TRBV5-5 with TRBJ2-1, with D unresolved. Germline values: CDR1 SGHKS, CDR2 YYEKEE (reference sequence). The CDR3 spans 14 residues. The V end lost 4 bases, the J end lost 2 bases, and 10 bases lay between the germline ends. The CDR3 sequence: CASSRDGTYNEQFF. The CDR3 coding sequence is TGTGCCAGCAGCCGAGATGGGACCTACAATGAGCAGTTCTTC.

This clonotype appeared a few times. The chain joins TRBV3-1 to TRBJ2-1; 10 bases line up with TRBD2. Trimming at V came to 0 bases and at J to 5 bases, leaving 10 bases not matched to a gene. CDR3 length equals 18 residues. The germline CDR1 and CDR2 sequences are LGHDT and YNNKEL (reference sequence). CDR3 DNA sequence: TGTGCCAGCAGCCAAGAGTCGATCCGACTAGCGGGTAACAATGAGCAGTTCTTC. This codes for CASSQESIRLAGNNEQFF.

This clonotype was recorded at least ten times. The chain has TRBV20-1 and TRBJ2-4, with 7 positions matching TRBD1. Trimming at V came to 1 base and at J to 11 bases, leaving 5 bases not matched to a gene. This CDR3 is 12 amino acids long. The germline V gene encodes CDR1 DFQATT and CDR2 SNEGSKA (reference sequence). The CDR3, as DNA: TGCAGTGCTAGAGCACAGGGGTTTCTTCAGTACTTC. It specifies CSARAQGFLQYF.

Many counts were recorded for this clonotype. The chain is built from TRBV12-3 or TRBV12-4 and TRBJ2-1; D unresolved. The length of the CDR3 is 16 residues. Trimming removed 0 bases from V and 6 bases from J, with 15 bases in between. Here the CDR3 DNA reads TGTGCCAGCAGTTTAGCTGGCCAACGGCTCGGCAATGAGCAGTTCTTC. It is translated as CASSLAGQRLGNEQFF.

This clonotype was counted between two and nine times. The V and J genes are TRBV20-1 and TRBJ2-1, with 12 bases lining up with TRBD2. Germline V gene sequence: CDR1 DFQATT, CDR2 SNEGSKA (reference sequence). This CDR3 has 14 residues. V trimming: 6 bases; J trimming: 5 bases; junction bases outside the gene matches: 5. The CDR3 sequence is CSALGLAGDNEQFF. For the CDR3, the DNA is TGCAGTGCCCTGGGACTAGCGGGCGACAATGAGCAGTTCTTC.

The chain recombines TRBV4-2 with TRBJ2-7, with D possibly matching TRBD1 (6 bases). V lost 0 bases to trimming and J lost 4 bases, with 13 bases between them. CDR3 length: 15 residues. Looked up from germline, CDR1 is LGHNA and CDR2 is YNFKEQ. The CDR3 loop is CASSQDVRDTYEQYF. The CDR3 DNA is TGTGCCAGCAGCCAAGATGTCCGGGACACTTACGAGCAGTACTTC.

This clonotype was counted between two and nine times. This chain joins TRBV18 and TRBJ2-2, with D possibly matching TRBD1 (6 bases). The CDR3 is 14 amino acids. In germline, CDR1 is KGHSH, CDR2 LQKENI. Trimming took 8 bases from V and 3 from J, leaving 13 bases between them. The CDR3 protein is CASSPRQDTGELFF. For the CDR3, the DNA is TGTGCCAGCAGCCCCCGACAGGACACCGGGGAGCTGTTTTTT. Using reference TRBV18 and TRBJ2-2 for the parts outside the CDR3, the full variable domain is NAGVMQNPRHLVRRRGQEARLRCSPMKGHSHVYWYRQLPEEGLKFMVYLQKENIIDESGMPKERFSAEFPKEGPSILRIQQVVRGDSAAYFCASSPRQDTGELFFGEGSRLTVL.

This rearrangement joins TRBV11-3 to TRBJ2-6, with a possible D match to TRBD1 (5 bases). Trimming cost V 5 bases and J 12 bases, with 23 bases left between them. The CDR3 has 16 residues. Germline CDR1 is SGHNT and CDR2 is YENEEA. CDR3 coding DNA: TGTGCCAGCAGCCGATTTAGGGGTCATTTTGGTATCGTCCTGACTTTC. It specifies CASSRFRGHFGIVLTF. The full variable domain, in which reference TRBV11-3 and TRBJ2-6 provide the parts outside the CDR3, is EAGVVQSPRYKIIEKKQPVAFWCNPISGHNTLYWYLQNLGQGPELLIRYENEEAVDDSQLPKDRFSAERLKGVDSTLKIQPAELGDSAVYLCASSRFRGHFGIVLTFGAGSRLTVL.

The J gene is TRBJ1-1, the V gene TRBV27; possibly TRBD1 for D (5 bases). V was shortened by 2 bases and J by 5 bases, with 9 bases between the two germline ends. The CDR3 runs 13 residues. Germline V gene data show CDR1 as MNHEY and CDR2 as SMNVEV (reference sequence). CDR3 sequence: CASSLRGYTEAFF. CDR3 nucleotides: TGTGCCAGCAGTTTAAGGGGTTATACTGAAGCTTTCTTT.

J is TRBJ2-7 and V is TRBV6-5; D ambiguous. Gene TRBJ2-1 matches the end of the DNA better, so the J call may be wrong. CDR3 size: 14 residues. Germline CDR1 MNHEY, CDR2 SVGAGI. In DNA, the CDR3 is TGTGCCAGCAGTTACTCCTACGGAACCTACGAGCAGTTCTTC. This gives the protein CASSYSYGTYEQFF.

The chain links TRBV20-1 to TRBJ1-1; TRBD1 aligns across 7 bases. This CDR3 has 13 residues. CDR1 and CDR2 (germline): DFQATT, SNEGSKA (reference sequence). V shed 2 bases, J shed 4 bases, and the junction held 4 bases outside the gene matches. Here the CDR3 reads CSARQGGVTEAFF. The CDR3 DNA sequence: TGCAGTGCTAGACAGGGGGGCGTCACTGAAGCTTTCTTT.

The genes are TRBV12-3 or TRBV12-4 and TRBJ2-5; D could derive from TRBD1 or TRBD2 (6 bases each). V was clipped by 6 bases and J by 3 bases, with 20 bases between them. The length of the CDR3 is 16 residues. CDR3 amino acids: CASSPYGGGRKETQYF. Written as DNA, the CDR3 is TGTGCCAGCAGCCCTTACGGAGGGGGTAGGAAAGAGACCCAGTACTTC.

This clonotype was observed a few times. V and J are TRBV12-3 or TRBV12-4 and TRBJ1-5; D ambiguous. The length of the CDR3 is 13 residues. Trimming stripped 5 bases from V and 7 bases from J, with 12 bases between. CDR3 sequence (DNA): TGTGCCAGCAGTATCGGGGTATGGCAGCCCCAGCATTTT. Translation gives CASSIGVWQPQHF.

The chain carries TRBV24-1 and TRBJ2-1; TRBD2 matches 8 bases. V gave up 4 bases and J gave up 3 bases; unmatched junction bases: 7. This CDR3 spans 16 amino acids. The germline V gene encodes CDR1 KGHDR and CDR2 SFDVKD. The CDR3 sequence: CATSDYTGTSYNEQFF. The CDR3 nucleotides read TGTGCCACCAGTGACTATACCGGGACTAGCTACAATGAGCAGTTCTTC.

The gene calls are TRBV30 and TRBJ1-6; TRBD1 might be the D (6 bases). The CDR3 runs to 16 residues. V gave up 2 bases and J gave up 3 bases, with 14 bases separating them. Germline values: CDR1 GTSNPN, CDR2 SVGIG (reference sequence). CDR3 in DNA: TGTGCCTGGAGTCGCCTTCCCAGGGGCTATAATTCACCCCTCCACTTT. It specifies CAWSRLPRGYNSPLHF.